The rows below give T cell receptor beta chains drawn from one sample of a study of cytomegalovirus exposure and HLA in healthy donors. Sequenced by immunoSEQ multiplex PCR; TCRdb stores in-frame clones only, minus some. Of about 170,000 clones in the sample, over 70% are singletons; the top ten hold 1% to 1.5%. Sequenced input: PBMCs. These receptors were obtained from a boy aged 2-15 years in good health and CMV-seronegative. Each CDR3 is given with its conserved first and last residue. Fields, in order: CDR3 length, clone size, J gene, V gene, D gene, CDR3 protein, CDR3 DNA. A D gene is named only where the DNA matches it firmly. Only some rows state a clone size, as once, few, many or a class for expanded clones.

15 NA TRBJ1-1 TRBV5-1 TRBD1 CASSREGARNTEAFF TGCGCCAGCAGCCGGGAGGGGGCAAGAAACACTGAAGCTTTCTTT
15 NA TRBJ2-1 TRBV5-1 NA CASSPDWPEDNEQFF TGCGCCAGCAGCCCGGACTGGCCTGAGGACAATGAGCAGTTCTTC
16 NA TRBJ2-6 TRBV6-1 TRBD1 CASSESQGTGANVLTF TGTGCCAGCAGTGAATCACAGGGGACCGGGGCCAACGTCCTGACTTTC
14 NA TRBJ2-7 TRBV19 NA CASSPNSGPYEQYF TGTGCCAGTAGTCCCAATAGCGGTCCCTACGAGCAGTACTTC
13 NA TRBJ1-3 TRBV5-6 NA CASSWGGLNTIYF TGTGCCAGCAGCTGGGGGGGTCTAAACACCATATATTTT
15 NA TRBJ1-1 TRBV18 NA CASSPGGEGVTEAFF TGTGCCAGCTCACCAGGCGGGGAAGGGGTCACTGAAGCTTTCTTT
16 NA TRBJ1-1 TRBV19 TRBD1 CASSIGTGGSGTEAFF TGTGCCAGTAGTATAGGGACAGGGGGCTCTGGGACTGAAGCTTTCTTT
12 NA TRBJ2-3 TRBV27 TRBD2 CATRDYTDTQYF TGTGCCACCCGGGACTACACAGATACGCAGTATTTT
16 NA TRBJ2-1 TRBV6-6 TRBD2 CASIGTSASSYNEQFF TGTGCCAGCATCGGGACTAGCGCGAGCTCCTACAATGAGCAGTTCTTC
14 NA TRBJ1-1 TRBV27 NA CASSLGRERAEAFF TGTGCCAGCAGTCTCGGGAGGGAACGGGCTGAAGCTTTCTTT
16 NA TRBJ2-3 TRBV18 NA CASSRPGGGIADTQYF TGTGCCAGCTCGCGGCCAGGAGGGGGCATCGCAGATACGCAGTATTTT
18 NA TRBJ2-2 TRBV7-9 TRBD2 CASSFPGASGRPTGELFF TGTGCCAGCAGCTTCCCAGGGGCTAGCGGGAGGCCAACCGGGGAGCTGTTTTTT
15 NA TRBJ2-1 TRBV27 TRBD2 CASSLGGRAGTEQFF TGTGCCAGCAGTTTGGGCGGGAGGGCCGGGACTGAGCAGTTCTTC
15 NA TRBJ2-3 TRBV2 NA CASKSHGEGTDTQYF TGTGCCAGCAAATCCCACGGGGAGGGCACAGATACGCAGTATTTT
14 once TRBJ1-1 TRBV28 NA CASSLNWGGTEAFF TGTGCCAGCAGTTTAAATTGGGGCGGAACTGAAGCTTTCTTT
16 NA TRBJ1-1 TRBV11-2 NA CASSLRGGRVNTEAFF TGTGCCAGCAGCTTAAGGGGGGGACGGGTGAACACTGAAGCTTTCTTT
15 NA TRBJ2-3 TRBV7-9 NA CASSRRREGLNTQYF TGTGCCAGCAGCCGGCGGAGAGAGGGCTTGAATACGCAGTATTTT
15 NA TRBJ2-2 TRBV19 NA CASSRSLSVTGELFF TGTGCCAGTAGTAGGTCGCTCTCGGTCACCGGGGAGCTGTTTTTT
13 NA TRBJ2-7 TRBV30 TRBD1 CAWTTGALYEQYF TGTGCCTGGACGACAGGGGCTCTCTACGAGCAGTACTTC
14 NA TRBJ2-1 TRBV4-3 NA CASSHEPRYNEQFF TGCGCCAGCAGCCATGAACCCAGGTACAATGAGCAGTTCTTC
13 NA TRBJ1-2 TRBV29-1 TRBD1 CSVERADRVGYTF TGCAGCGTTGAACGAGCCGACAGGGTTGGCTACACCTTC
15 NA TRBJ2-7 TRBV2 NA CASSEGLRRRGEQYF TGTGCCAGCAGTGAAGGTCTGAGGAGGCGCGGGGAGCAGTACTTC
15 once TRBJ1-6 TRBV27 TRBD1 CASSLGTGNNSPLHF TGTGCCAGCAGTTTAGGGACAGGGAATAATTCACCCCTCCACTTT
16 NA TRBJ1-2 TRBV6-1 NA CASSEGPGSSLYGYTF TGTGCCAGCAGTGAAGGGCCAGGGTCTTCCCTCTATGGCTACACCTTC
15 NA TRBJ2-3 TRBV7-5 NA CARSFGQGAGDTQYF NA
14 NA TRBJ2-5 TRBV5-4 TRBD2 CASKAGGRGETQYF TGTGCCAGCAAGGCGGGGGGGCGCGGAGAGACCCAGTACTTC
15 NA TRBJ1-2 TRBV27 TRBD1 CASRRQGAASYGYTF TGTGCCAGCAGACGACAGGGAGCGGCTAGCTATGGCTACACCTTC
12 NA TRBJ1-1 TRBV6-5 NA CAARTANTEAFF TGTGCCGCCAGGACAGCGAACACTGAAGCTTTCTTT
16 once TRBJ2-5 TRBV30 TRBD2 CAWSTGTSGSAETQYF TGTGCCTGGAGTACCGGGACTAGCGGGAGTGCAGAGACCCAGTACTTC
17 NA TRBJ2-7 TRBV10-3 TRBD2 CAIRGDLGTSGAYEQYF TGTGCCATCAGAGGGGATCTAGGGACTAGCGGGGCCTACGAGCAGTACTTC
15 NA TRBJ1-4 TRBV7-9 NA CASSLIGPYSEKLFF TGTGCCAGCAGCTTAATAGGTCCGTACAGTGAAAAACTGTTTTTT
15 NA TRBJ2-2 TRBV5-1 NA CASSWEWGNTGELFF TGCGCCAGCAGCTGGGAGTGGGGGAACACCGGGGAGCTGTTTTTT
19 NA TRBJ1-1 TRBV9 NA CASSVASKETGPMNTEAFF TGTGCCAGCAGCGTAGCTTCCAAAGAGACAGGACCTATGAACACTGAAGCTTTCTTT
10 NA TRBJ2-3 TRBV20-1 NA CSARRDTQYF TGCAGTGCTAGGAGAGATACGCAGTATTTT
14 NA TRBJ2-1 TRBV6-5 NA CASSSQGGYNEQFF TGTGCCAGCAGTTCTCAGGGGGGTTATAATGAGCAGTTCTTC
15 NA TRBJ2-1 TRBV4-3 TRBD1 CASSHLGQGGNEQFF TGCGCCAGCAGCCACCTTGGACAGGGCGGCAATGAGCAGTTCTTC
17 NA TRBJ2-1 TRBV4-3 TRBD2 CASSQGVSSGGDNEQFF TGCGCCAGCAGCCAAGGGGTTTCTAGCGGGGGGGACAATGAGCAGTTCTTC
15 NA TRBJ2-1 TRBV7-8 NA CASSGETLSYNEQFF TGTGCCAGCAGCGGGGAGACTTTATCCTACAATGAGCAGTTCTTC